This T cell receptor (beta chain) was profiled in a study of T cell responses to AZD1222 COVID-19 vaccine. Whole-study results and caveats: Nearly half of unique spike-specific TCRs reportedly avoided B.1.351 and B.1.1.7 mutated regions. Only 5 to 7 individuals given AZD1222 were seropositive at baseline.

Method: immunoSEQ multiplex PCR; TCRdb's copy keeps in-frame clones and lacks some. The sample consists of around 100,000 clones, approximately 86% of them appearing once. Details on this clone: The antigen is not known.

The length of the CDR3 is 17 residues. The germline V and J ends were trimmed by 0 bases and 3 bases, with 15 bases remaining between them. CDR1 and CDR2 from the germline V gene are SGHNT and YYREEE (reference sequence). The chain has TRBV5-4 and TRBJ1-4, with TRBD1 as a possible D gene (6 bases). Sequencing was performed on peripheral blood, taken on day 0 of AZD1222 vaccination. This TCR was recovered from an adult in good health. The CDR3 protein is CASSLGAGVRANEKLFF. The CDR3 bases are TGTGCCAGCAGCTTGGGGGCAGGGGTTAGGGCTAATGAAAAACTGTTTTTT. Filled out from reference TRBV5-4 and TRBJ1-4, the complete variable domain reads ETGVTQSPTHLIKTRGQQVTLRCSSQSGHNTVSWYQQALGQGPQFIFQYYREEENGRGNFPPRFSGLQFPNYSSELNVNALELDDSALYLCASSLGAGVRANEKLFFGSGTQLSVL.